The clone carrying this T cell receptor beta chain was found a few times. Antigen unknown. This record comes from a study of tumor-infiltrating lymphocytes in primary liver carcinoma. V lost 6 bases and J lost 4, with 22 bases in between. The CDR3 runs 16 residues. CDR1 is SGHRS, CDR2 YFSETQ, per germline. The investigators made TCR beta cDNA from approximately 500 ng total RNA, using a constant-region primer. Investigators got TCR beta libraries out of three nested multiplex PCR rounds, done with slightly modified ARM-PCR. It was with TRBV1-TRBV30 forward primers and a C-beta reverse primer that the first two PCR rounds were run, at approximately 10 cycles each. From the multiplex PCR reads, TCRdb called clonotypes with MiXCR, one entry per CDR3 protein. The sample has more than 50,000 distinct CDR3 sequences, 60% to 75% seen once; the top ten hold 25%. General study points: Tumors reached a significantly greater top-250-clone fraction than blood did (p = 0.039).

For each extraction, RNA and DNA were obtained together from approximately 20-30 mg of unsorted bulk tissue. Treatment of the patients' primary liver carcinoma consisted of surgical resection. Every tumor was sampled at five separate regions. Material for sequencing was liver tumor tissue from sampling region 2. Indicated subset: tumor region T2, inferior pole. This TCR was recovered from a man in his forties or fifties with primary liver carcinoma and hepatitis B virus infection. The rearrangement links TRBV5-1 to TRBJ2-5; D is possibly TRBD2 (5 bases). The CDR3 loop is CASTYLKDASGETQYF. Here the CDR3 DNA reads TGCGCCAGCACCTACCTCAAGGACGCGAGCGGAGAGACCCAGTACTTC.